The entry that follows covers one T cell receptor beta chain sequence. Its antigen is currently unknown. The data were taken from a study of cytomegalovirus exposure and HLA in healthy donors. Study-level points and caveats: For most TCR beta V segments, an earlier analysis put the productive rate at about 87% or about 30% of the time. An observed cluster of highly shared sequence variants was recorded as a likely sequencing artifact. The sole available immune exposure information was CMV serostatus. According to a later analysis, most TCR beta chains associated with CMV appeared HLA-restricted.

The PCR ran on 60 Vbeta and 13 Jbeta primers. Libraries were prepared by immunoSEQ multiplex PCR; TCRdb keeps only in-frame clonotypes and omits some of them. The sample lists 35,000 to 50,000 clones; 81% were seen once. The germline CDR1 and CDR2 sequences are SNHLY and FYNNEI. The CDR3 has 15 residues. V was shortened by 4 bases and J by 1 base, with 8 bases between the two germline ends. Input material: PBMCs. The receptor's source is a man aged 45-65 years in good health and CMV-seronegative. This chain connects TRBV2 to TRBJ2-6; tentative D call: TRBD2 (6 bases). The CDR3 protein is CASSVGGSGANVLTF. CDR3 coding DNA: TGTGCCAGCAGTGTCGGGGGTTCTGGGGCCAACGTCCTGACTTTC.